Below are 20 T cell receptor beta chains sequenced from a single sample in a study of cytomegalovirus exposure and HLA in healthy donors. Primers included in the PCR were 60 Vbeta and 13 Jbeta primers. Sequencing used immunoSEQ multiplex PCR; TCRdb keeps in-frame clones, though not all of them. The sample features about 77,000 clones, with roughly 15% in its top ten. Sequencing used PBMCs. Receptors originate from a man aged 50-59 years in good health and CMV-seropositive.

V and J are TRBV6-1 and TRBJ2-7; possible D gene TRBD2, 5 bases. Germline V lookup: CDR1 MNHNS, CDR2 SASEGT. This CDR3 region has 13 residues. Between the trimmed V and J ends, which lost 4 bases and 4 bases, there was a span of 11 bases. The CDR3 DNA is TGTGCCAGCAGTGCCGGGGTTAATTACGAGCAGTACTTC. Its protein is CASSAGVNYEQYF.

This chain uses TRBV4-2 with TRBJ2-7; 7 positions match TRBD2. The CDR3 is 13 amino acids. V lost 4 bases to trimming and J lost 7 bases; unmatched junction nucleotides: 7. Germline CDR1 and CDR2: LGHNA and YNFKEQ. The CDR3 region is CASSPRGAGEQYF. CDR3 DNA sequence: TGTGCCAGCAGCCCGCGGGGAGCGGGGGAGCAGTACTTC.

CDR3 sequence: CASSVGLRDEQFF. The CDR3 DNA is TGTGCCAGCAGTGTCGGACTACGGGATGAGCAGTTCTTC. This chain uses TRBV6-1 with TRBJ2-1; D is perhaps TRBD2 (6 bases). This CDR3 has 13 amino acids. The germline V and J ends were trimmed by 4 bases and 8 bases, with 12 bases remaining between them. Germline-derived CDR1 and CDR2 are MNHNS and SASEGT.

The rearrangement uses TRBV20-1 and TRBJ2-2, with D perhaps TRBD2 (7 bases). The CDR3 length is 11 residues. CDR1 and CDR2 (germline): DFQATT, SNEGSKA (reference sequence). The CDR3 spells CSAGEGGELFF. CDR3 nucleotide sequence: TGCAGCGCAGGGGAGGGCGGGGAGCTGTTTTTT.

The CDR3 loop reads CASSRREAGFTEAFF. As DNA, the CDR3 is TGTGCCAGCAGCCGCAGGGAGGCTGGTTTCACTGAAGCTTTCTTT. J is TRBJ1-1 and V is TRBV4-2; TRBD1 might be the D (5 bases). The V gene lost 4 bases and the J gene lost 4 bases, with 16 bases spanning the gap. Per germline, CDR1 LGHNA and CDR2 YNFKEQ. This CDR3 region has 15 residues.

The chain couples TRBV6-5 to TRBJ1-5, with D unresolved. Trimming left V 2 bases short and J 9 bases short, with 11 bases between. Germline assignment: CDR1 MNHEY and CDR2 SVGAGI. The CDR3 is made up of 13 amino acids. The CDR3 coding sequence is TGTGCCAGCAGTTACGAGGGAGGTAGGCCCCAGCATTTT. As protein: CASSYEGGRPQHF.

The V call is TRBV6-1, the J call TRBJ1-2; 7 bases line up with TRBD1. Germline V gives CDR1 MNHNS, CDR2 SASEGT. This CDR3 contains 14 residues. J lost 8 bases, V lost 5 bases, and 11 bases had no gene match. The CDR3 loop reads CASSLTGAEGGYTF. The CDR3 region has the DNA TGTGCCAGCAGTCTAACAGGGGCGGAGGGCGGCTACACCTTC.

V and J are TRBV28 and TRBJ2-5; a weak D match, TRBD2 (6 bases). Germline V CDR1 and CDR2: MDHEN, SYDVKM. V was trimmed by 2 bases and J by 4 bases, leaving 11 bases between them. There are 14 residues in the CDR3. The CDR3 loop reads CASSLAGRRETQYF. The CDR3 DNA is TGTGCCAGCAGTTTAGCCGGGAGACGAGAGACCCAGTACTTC.

This chain links TRBV13 with TRBJ2-7; 12 bases line up with TRBD1. V lost 5 bases to trimming and J lost 5 bases; unmatched junction nucleotides: 4. The CDR3 loop spans 14 amino acids. The V gene's germline CDR1 is PRHDT and CDR2 FYEKMQ (reference sequence). The DNA of the CDR3 is TGTGCCAGCAGCGGACGGGACAGGGGGCACGAGCAGTACTTC. Protein product: CASSGRDRGHEQYF.

The rearrangement uses TRBV5-1 and TRBJ2-1; TRBD2 matches 7 bases. The CDR3 is made up of 14 amino acids. Germline CDR1 and CDR2: SGHRS and YFSETQ. V trimming: 4 bases; J trimming: 5 bases; junction bases outside the gene matches: 6. CDR3 DNA sequence: TGCGCCAGCAGCGAAGTAGCGGGTGACAATGAGCAGTTCTTC. Protein sequence: CASSEVAGDNEQFF.

The chain has TRBV5-1 and TRBJ2-1; D is unresolved. Germline V gene lookup returns CDR1 SGHRS and CDR2 YFSETQ. CDR3 length: 14 amino acids. V gave up 4 bases and J gave up 9 bases, with 17 bases separating them. The CDR3 protein is CASSQPGRKAEQFF. The CDR3 bases are TGCGCCAGCAGCCAGCCGGGTAGAAAGGCTGAGCAGTTCTTC. Filled out from reference TRBV5-1 and TRBJ2-1, the complete variable domain reads KAGVTQTPRYLIKTRGQQVTLSCSPISGHRSVSWYQQTPGQGLQFLFEYFSETQRNKGNFPGRFSGRQFSNSRSEMNVSTLELGDSALYLCASSQPGRKAEQFFGPGTRLTVL.

The J gene is TRBJ2-1, the V gene TRBV7-8; D possibly corresponds to TRBD2 (6 bases). The CDR3 runs 15 residues. The germline gives CDR1 SGHVS, CDR2 FQNEAQ. V lost 5 bases and J lost 4, with 15 bases in between. CDR3 DNA sequence: TGTGCCAGCAGCCTTCGGGACTCCGCTTACAATGAGCAGTTCTTC. Amino acid sequence: CASSLRDSAYNEQFF.

The CDR3 reads CASSLEDRGFSGNTIYF. As DNA, the CDR3 is TGCGCCAGCAGCTTGGAAGACAGGGGCTTCTCTGGAAACACCATATATTTT. The chain is built from TRBV5-1 and TRBJ1-3; 8 bases fit TRBD1. Germline lookup yields CDR1 SGHRS and CDR2 YFSETQ. The CDR3 is 17 amino acids. V trimming: 0 bases; J trimming: 0 bases; junction bases outside the gene matches: 5.

The rearrangement joins TRBV4-1 to TRBJ2-7; tentatively, D is TRBD1 (9 bases). Germline values: CDR1 MGHRA, CDR2 YSYEKL. V shed 4 bases and J shed 5 bases, with 18 bases lying between them. CDR3 length: 15 residues. DNA of the CDR3: TGCGCCAGCAGCCCAGGGACAGGGCGGGAGGACGAGCAGTACTTC. Encoded protein: CASSPGTGREDEQYF.

This chain connects TRBV9 to TRBJ1-2; 9 bases are a match to TRBD1. This CDR3 region has 14 residues. Germline lookup yields CDR1 SGDLS and CDR2 YYNGEE. Trimming cost V 4 bases and J 5 bases; bases outside gene matches: 6. CDR3 nucleotide sequence: TGTGCCAGCAGCCCGGGACAGGGAAATTATGGCTACACCTTC. The encoded protein is CASSPGQGNYGYTF. Drawing the rest from reference TRBV9 and TRBJ1-2, the complete variable domain is DSGVTQTPKHLITATGQRVTLRCSPRSGDLSVYWYQQSLDQGLQFLIQYYNGEERAKGNILERFSAQQFPDLHSELNLSSLELGDSALYFCASSPGQGNYGYTFGSGTRLTVV.

The CDR3 reads CASSMTGTPFYGYTF. CDR3 nucleotides: TGTGCCAGTAGTATGACTGGGACACCCTTCTATGGCTACACCTTC. The chain carries TRBV19 and TRBJ1-2, with D maybe TRBD1 (6 bases). V lost 3 bases and J 4 bases, leaving 15 bases between the germline ends. This CDR3 region has 15 residues. Looked up from germline, CDR1 is LNHDA and CDR2 is SQIVND (reference sequence).

The chain combines TRBV5-1 with TRBJ2-6, with no clear D. The CDR3 loop spans 14 amino acids. CDR1 and CDR2 from the germline V gene are SGHRS and YFSETQ. The V gene lost 5 bases and the J gene lost 2 bases, with 8 bases spanning the gap. As DNA, the CDR3 is TGCGCCAGCAGAGATGCAGCTGGGGCCAACGTCCTGACTTTC. It codes for CASRDAAGANVLTF. The variable domain in full, with the rest retrieved from reference TRBV5-1 and TRBJ2-6, is KAGVTQTPRYLIKTRGQQVTLSCSPISGHRSVSWYQQTPGQGLQFLFEYFSETQRNKGNFPGRFSGRQFSNSRSEMNVSTLELGDSALYLCASRDAAGANVLTFGAGSRLTVL.

This rearrangement joins TRBV28 to TRBJ2-7; the match to TRBD2 covers 8 bases. Germline-derived CDR1 and CDR2 are MDHEN and SYDVKM. The ends lost 1 base at V and 5 bases at J; junction bases unmatched: 4. CDR3 length: 14 amino acids. The CDR3 DNA reads as TGTGCCAGCAGTTTATCTCCGGGAGGGAACGAGCAGTACTTC. It yields the protein CASSLSPGGNEQYF.

The chain recombines TRBV5-1 with TRBJ2-7; 8 bases map to TRBD1. V lost 0 bases and J lost 0; bases outside the gene matches: 2. The germline V gene has CDR1 SGHRS and CDR2 YFSETQ. The CDR3 has 15 residues. The CDR3 protein is CASSLDRGSSYEQYV. The CDR3 DNA is TGCGCCAGCAGCTTGGACAGGGGGAGCTCCTACGAGCAGTACGTC.

V usage is TRBV19 and J usage is TRBJ1-1; TRBD1 might be the D (6 bases). Per germline, CDR1 LNHDA and CDR2 SQIVND (reference sequence). The V gene lost 5 bases and the J gene lost 5 bases, with 9 bases spanning the gap. This CDR3 has 12 amino acids. The DNA of the CDR3 is TGTGCCAGTAGTCTTAGGGGGACTGAAGCTTTCTTT. It codes for CASSLRGTEAFF.